The 10 T cell receptor beta chains reported below all come from one sample, sequenced in a study of blood T cell repertoires in COVID-19. TCRdb keeps only in-frame clones here, not all; method: immunoSEQ multiplex PCR. The sample holds fewer than 350,000 clones, more than 80% seen once. Material: PBMCs or T cells enriched from blood (not recorded which). These receptors came from a young woman with acute COVID-19.

The chain recombines TRBV19 with TRBJ2-7, with TRBD2 matching over 9 bases. The CDR3 length is 19 residues. With 4 bases clipped from V and 5 bases from J, the junction kept 21 bases outside the gene matches. Per germline, CDR1 LNHDA and CDR2 SQIVND (reference sequence). The chain's CDR3 is CASSTGKGRHLAGSHEQYF. As DNA, the CDR3 is TGTGCCAGTAGTACCGGGAAGGGAAGGCATCTAGCGGGATCCCACGAGCAGTACTTC.

This clone was seen only a few times. V usage is TRBV10-3 and J usage is TRBJ2-1, with TRBD2 matching over 11 bases. The CDR3 is 15 residues long. Trimming at V came to 3 bases and at J to 7 bases, leaving 5 bases not matched to a gene. Germline V gives CDR1 ENHRY, CDR2 SYGVKD. As DNA, the CDR3 is TGTGCCATCAGTGATCACGGGACTAGCGGAAATGAGCAGTTCTTC. Amino acid sequence: CAISDHGTSGNEQFF.

This clone was picked up one time. V and J are TRBV3-1 (or the pseudogene TRBV3-2) and TRBJ2-2; no definite D call. The CDR3 extends over 14 amino acids. Germline assignment: CDR1 LGHDT and CDR2 YNNKEL (reference sequence). V dropped 2 bases and J dropped 2 bases, with 6 bases sitting between them. The CDR3 loop reads CASSQYSNTGELFF. The CDR3 DNA follows: TGTGCCAGCAGCCAATACTCCAACACCGGGGAGCTGTTTTTT.

This clone showed up just once. J is TRBJ2-1 and V is TRBV28, with D hard to call. Germline CDR1 is MDHEN and CDR2 is SYDVKM. Trimming pared 3 bases from V and 5 bases from J, leaving 2 bases between. This CDR3 has 11 amino acids. The CDR3 DNA follows: TGTGCCAGCAGTTTCGACAATGAGCAGTTCTTC. Its protein product is CASSFDNEQFF. The full variable domain, its missing parts supplied by reference TRBV28 and TRBJ2-1, is DVKVTQSSRYLVKRTGEKVFLECVQDMDHENMFWYRQDPGLGLRLIYFSYDVKMKEKGDIPEGYSVSREKKERFSLILESASTNQTSMYLCASSFDNEQFFGPGTRLTVL.

The rearrangement joins TRBV6-2 or TRBV6-3 to TRBJ2-1; 14 nucleotides agree with TRBD2. The V gene's germline CDR1 is MNHEY and CDR2 SVGEGT. The trim removed 4 bases at V and 9 bases at J, leaving 5 bases unmatched. CDR3 length equals 15 residues. CDR3 region: CASSFGTSGSSEQFF. CDR3 DNA: TGTGCCAGCAGTTTCGGGACTAGCGGGAGCAGTGAGCAGTTCTTC.

This chain joins TRBV2 and TRBJ2-7; D unclear. V was shortened by 4 bases and J by 3 bases, with 13 bases between the two germline ends. The germline gives CDR1 SNHLY, CDR2 FYNNEI. There are 14 residues in the CDR3. The CDR3: CASSAYGRYYEQYF. DNA of the CDR3: TGTGCCAGCAGTGCTTATGGCAGATACTACGAGCAGTACTTC.

Notes on this clone: An end of the junction differs from the germline gene, which may be a read error. The V gene is TRBV28, the J gene TRBJ2-2; TRBD2 is a possible D gene (5 bases). Germline V gene lookup returns CDR1 MDHEN and CDR2 SYDVKM. The CDR3 has 15 residues. The CDR3 coding sequence is TGTGCCAGCAGTTTTAGTACTAGGAACGCCGGGGAGCTGTTTTTT. Translation gives CASSFSTRNAGELFF.

J is TRBJ1-5 and V is TRBV12-3 or TRBV12-4, with D perhaps TRBD1 (5 bases). The CDR3 runs to 13 residues. The germline V and J ends were trimmed by 8 bases and 7 bases, with 15 bases remaining between them. CDR3 sequence reads: CASVGGVGQPQHF. The CDR3 nucleotides are TGTGCCAGCGTTGGGGGGGTTGGGCAGCCCCAGCATTTT.

J is TRBJ1-1 and V is TRBV24-1; 8 nucleotides match TRBD1. J lost 1 base, V lost 7 bases, and 4 bases had no gene match. The germline gives CDR1 KGHDR, CDR2 SFDVKD. The CDR3 is 14 amino acids. The chain's CDR3 is CATRTGTGNTEAFF. The CDR3 region has the DNA TGTGCCACCAGAACCGGGACAGGGAACACTGAAGCTTTCTTT.

The J gene is TRBJ2-2, the V gene TRBV28; TRBD2 might be the D (5 bases). CDR1 and CDR2 (germline): MDHEN, SYDVKM. Trimming removed 3 bases from V and 5 bases from J, with 7 bases in between. The CDR3 contains 13 residues. The DNA for the CDR3 is TGTGCCAGCAGTTTCGGGGTTACCGGGGAGCTGTTTTTT. Its protein product is CASSFGVTGELFF.